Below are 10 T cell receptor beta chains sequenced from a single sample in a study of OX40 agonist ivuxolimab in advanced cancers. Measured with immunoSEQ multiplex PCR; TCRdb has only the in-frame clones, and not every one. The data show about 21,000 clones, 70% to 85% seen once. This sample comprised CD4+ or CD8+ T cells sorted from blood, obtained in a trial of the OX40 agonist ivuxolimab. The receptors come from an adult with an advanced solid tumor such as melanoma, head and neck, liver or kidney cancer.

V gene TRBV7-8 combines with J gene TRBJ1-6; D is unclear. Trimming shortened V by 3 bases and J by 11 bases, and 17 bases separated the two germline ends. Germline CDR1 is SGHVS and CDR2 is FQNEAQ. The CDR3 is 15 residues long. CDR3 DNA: TGTGCCAGCAGCTTCGAGGGCGGACTTCTGGCACCCCTCCACTTT. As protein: CASSFEGGLLAPLHF.

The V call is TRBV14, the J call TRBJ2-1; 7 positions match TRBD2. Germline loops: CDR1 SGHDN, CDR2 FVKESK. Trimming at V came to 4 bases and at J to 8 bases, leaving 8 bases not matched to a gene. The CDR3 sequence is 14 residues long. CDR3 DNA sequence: TGTGCCAGCAGCCCGGGTGCGGGAGCCTATGAGCAGTTCTTC. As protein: CASSPGAGAYEQFF.

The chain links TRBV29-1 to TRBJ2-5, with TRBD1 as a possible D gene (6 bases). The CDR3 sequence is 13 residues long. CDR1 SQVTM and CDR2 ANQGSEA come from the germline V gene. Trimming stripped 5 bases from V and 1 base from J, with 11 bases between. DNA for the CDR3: TGCAGCGTTCAGGACAGATTCCAAGAGACCCAGTACTTC. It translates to CSVQDRFQETQYF. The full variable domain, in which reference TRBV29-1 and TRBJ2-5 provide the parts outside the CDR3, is SAVISQKPSRDICQRGTSLTIQCQVDSQVTMMFWYRQQPGQSLTLIATANQGSEATYESGFVIDKFPISRPNLTFSTLTVSNMSPEDSSIYLCSVQDRFQETQYFGPGTRLLVL.

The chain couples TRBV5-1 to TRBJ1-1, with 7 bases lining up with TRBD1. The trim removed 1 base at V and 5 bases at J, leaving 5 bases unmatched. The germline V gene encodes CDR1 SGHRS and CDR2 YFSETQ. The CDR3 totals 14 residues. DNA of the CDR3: TGCGCCAGCAGCTTGCTAGGGGGCGGGACTGAAGCTTTCTTT. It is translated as CASSLLGGGTEAFF.

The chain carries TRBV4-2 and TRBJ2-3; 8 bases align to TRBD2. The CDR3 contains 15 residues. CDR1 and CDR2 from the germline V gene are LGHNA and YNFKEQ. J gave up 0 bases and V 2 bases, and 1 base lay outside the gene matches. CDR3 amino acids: CASSQRTSSTDTQYF. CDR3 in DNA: TGTGCCAGCAGCCAAAGGACTAGCAGCACAGATACGCAGTATTTT.

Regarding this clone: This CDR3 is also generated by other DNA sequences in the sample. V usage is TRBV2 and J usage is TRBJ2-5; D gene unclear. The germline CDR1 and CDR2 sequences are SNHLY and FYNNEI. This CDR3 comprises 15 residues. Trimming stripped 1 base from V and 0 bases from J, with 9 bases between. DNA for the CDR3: TGTGCCAGCAGTGAAGGCGGCGGCTACCAAGAGACCCAGTACTTC. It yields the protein CASSEGGGYQETQYF.

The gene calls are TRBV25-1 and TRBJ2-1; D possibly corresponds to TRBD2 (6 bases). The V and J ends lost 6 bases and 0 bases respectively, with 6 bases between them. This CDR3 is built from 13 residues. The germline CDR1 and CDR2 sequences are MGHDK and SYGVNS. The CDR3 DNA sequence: TGTGCCAGCAGCGGGAGCTCCTACAATGAGCAGTTCTTC. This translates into CASSGSSYNEQFF.

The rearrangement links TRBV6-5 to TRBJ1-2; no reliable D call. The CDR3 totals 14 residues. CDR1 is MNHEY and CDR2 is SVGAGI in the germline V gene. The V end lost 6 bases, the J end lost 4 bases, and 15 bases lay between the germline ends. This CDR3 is CASSPRGPGYGYTF. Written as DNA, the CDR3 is TGTGCCAGCAGCCCAAGAGGGCCTGGCTATGGCTACACCTTC.

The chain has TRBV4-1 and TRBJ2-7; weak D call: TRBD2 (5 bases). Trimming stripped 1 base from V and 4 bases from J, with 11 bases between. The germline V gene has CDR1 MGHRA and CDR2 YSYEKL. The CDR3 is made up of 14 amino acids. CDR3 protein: CASSQGLPNYEQYF. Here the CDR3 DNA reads TGCGCCAGCAGCCAAGGACTACCCAATTACGAGCAGTACTTC.

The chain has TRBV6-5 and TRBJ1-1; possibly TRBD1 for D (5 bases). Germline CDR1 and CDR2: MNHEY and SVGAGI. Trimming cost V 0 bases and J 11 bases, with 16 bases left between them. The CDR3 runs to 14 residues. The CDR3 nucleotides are TGTGCCAGCAGTTACTCTTCGAACCGGGAGGGGGCTTTCTTT. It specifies CASSYSSNREGAFF.